This entry lists 10 T cell receptor beta chains sequenced from one sample in a study of T cells after yellow fever vaccination. MiXCR was run by TCRdb on the 5' RACE reads, yielding one entry per CDR3 protein. The sample has around 590,000 distinct CDR3 sequences, about 12% seen once. This material consisted of PBMCs, taken on the day of the yellow fever booster vaccination. The receptors derive from a man aged 25-45 years who received the YFV17D yellow fever vaccine.

This clonotype was detected only once. The chain recombines TRBV30 with TRBJ2-3, with D perhaps matching TRBD1 (6 bases). V lost 3 bases to trimming and J lost 4 bases, with 17 bases between them. The CDR3 extends over 15 amino acids. The germline V gene has CDR1 GTSNPN and CDR2 SVGIG (reference sequence). The CDR3: CAWSGQSLRADTQYF. CDR3 in DNA: TGTGCCTGGAGCGGACAGAGCCTGAGGGCAGATACGCAGTATTTT.

Worth noting for this clonotype: The junction shows a germline mismatch at one end, possibly a read error. The V and J genes are TRBV20-1 and TRBJ2-1, with 11 positions matching TRBD1. CDR3 length equals 16 residues. Germline CDR1 reads DFQATT; CDR2 reads SNEGSKA (reference sequence). The CDR3 DNA follows: TGCAGTGCTAGGGATGGGACAGGGGGAGGGTTGAATGGGCAGTTCTTC. Translated: CSARDGTGGGLNGQFF.

This clonotype turned up a few times. The chain employs TRBV2 and TRBJ2-7; the D is unclear. CDR1 and CDR2 from the germline V gene are SNHLY and FYNNEI. The CDR3 consists of 14 residues. Trimming pared 7 bases from V and 0 bases from J, leaving 13 bases between. The CDR3 reads CASTLRTSSYEQYF. DNA of the CDR3: TGTGCCAGCACCCTGCGGACCAGCTCCTACGAGCAGTACTTC.

The chain recombines TRBV11-2 with TRBJ2-3; TRBD2 aligns across 11 bases. Germline loops: CDR1 SGHAT, CDR2 FQNNGV. This CDR3 has 18 residues. The V segment lost 5 bases and the J segment 4 bases; nucleotides outside the gene matches: 14. CDR3: CASSTRLAGYWTPDTQYF. The CDR3 coding sequence is TGTGCCAGCAGCACCCGACTAGCGGGATATTGGACACCAGATACGCAGTATTTT.

This clonotype was observed at least ten times. This chain uses TRBV7-9 with TRBJ1-1; D is ambiguous. Trimming removed 6 bases at V and 1 base at J, with 12 bases between. Germline-derived CDR1 and CDR2 are SEHNR and FQNEAQ (reference sequence). The CDR3 is made up of 14 amino acids. The CDR3: CASRRREKNTEAFF. The CDR3 coding sequence is TGTGCCAGCAGGCGGAGAGAGAAGAACACTGAAGCTTTCTTT.

This clonotype showed up just a few times. The V gene is TRBV20-1, the J gene TRBJ2-7, with 8 positions matching TRBD1. V was pared by 5 bases and J by 6 bases, with 9 bases of the junction left unmatched. Germline assignment: CDR1 DFQATT and CDR2 SNEGSKA (reference sequence). The CDR3 is made up of 13 amino acids. This CDR3 is CSAVYGQGAEQYF. DNA of the CDR3: TGCAGTGCTGTCTACGGACAGGGTGCCGAGCAGTACTTC.

This clonotype was recorded a few times. The chain uses TRBV9 and TRBJ2-5; D gene ambiguous. The CDR3 is 16 residues long. In germline, CDR1 is SGDLS, CDR2 YYNGEE. V dropped 1 base and J dropped 5 bases, with 18 bases sitting between them. As DNA, the CDR3 is TGTGCCAGCAGCGTAAGTACAGAGCGAAATTCGGAGACCCAGTACTTC. Translated: CASSVSTERNSETQYF.

As DNA, the CDR3 is TGTGCCAGCAGTTCGACAGGGGGCTCTGAAGCTTTCTTT. Its translation is CASSSTGGSEAFF. The V gene is TRBV12-3 or TRBV12-4, the J gene TRBJ1-1; 10 bases fit TRBD1. V was pared by 4 bases and J by 6 bases, with 2 bases of the junction left unmatched. The CDR3 length is 13 residues.

Only a few counts were recorded for this clonotype. The chain links TRBV5-1 to TRBJ1-3, with D unclear. This CDR3 is 12 amino acids long. V was cut by 7 bases and J by 2 bases, with 7 bases left in between. The V gene's germline CDR1 is SGHRS and CDR2 YFSETQ. CDR3 protein: CASFPPGNTIYF. The DNA of the CDR3 is TGCGCCAGCTTCCCTCCTGGAAACACCATATATTTT.

This clonotype was detected only a few times. This chain links TRBV20-1 with TRBJ2-4, with D hard to call. V was pared by 4 bases and J by 0 bases, with 10 bases between. Germline V gene sequence: CDR1 DFQATT, CDR2 SNEGSKA (reference sequence). CDR3 length equals 14 residues. CDR3 nucleotides: TGCAGTGCTACCCCCTTAGTAGCCAAAAACATTCAGTACTTC. This codes for CSATPLVAKNIQYF.